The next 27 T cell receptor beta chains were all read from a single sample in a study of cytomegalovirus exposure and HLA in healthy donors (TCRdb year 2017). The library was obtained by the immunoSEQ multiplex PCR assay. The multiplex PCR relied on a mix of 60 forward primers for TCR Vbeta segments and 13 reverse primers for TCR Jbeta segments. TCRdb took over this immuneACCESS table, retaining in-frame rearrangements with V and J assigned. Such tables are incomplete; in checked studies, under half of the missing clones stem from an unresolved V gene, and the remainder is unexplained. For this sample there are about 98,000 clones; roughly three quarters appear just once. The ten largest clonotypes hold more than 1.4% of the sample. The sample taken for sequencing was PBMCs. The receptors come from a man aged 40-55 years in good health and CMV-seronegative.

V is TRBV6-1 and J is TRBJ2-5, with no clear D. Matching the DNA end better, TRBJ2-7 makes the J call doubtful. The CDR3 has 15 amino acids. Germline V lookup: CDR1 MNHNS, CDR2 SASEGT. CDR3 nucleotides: TGTGCCAGCAGACAAACGGCACAGAGCCCCTACGAGCAGTACTTC. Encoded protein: CASRQTAQSPYEQYF.

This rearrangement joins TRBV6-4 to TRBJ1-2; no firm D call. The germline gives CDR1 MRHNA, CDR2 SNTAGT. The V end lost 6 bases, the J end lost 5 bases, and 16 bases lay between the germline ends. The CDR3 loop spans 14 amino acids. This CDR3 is CASREGFVRYGYTF. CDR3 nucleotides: TGTGCCAGCAGGGAGGGCTTCGTGCGGTATGGCTACACCTTC.

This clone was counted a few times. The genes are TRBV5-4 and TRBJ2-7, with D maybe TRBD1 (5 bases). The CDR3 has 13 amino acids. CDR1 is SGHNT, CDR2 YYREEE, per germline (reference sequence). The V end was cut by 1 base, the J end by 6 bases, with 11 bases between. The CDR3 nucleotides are TGTGCCAGCAGCTTGACAGGTTCGATCGAGCAGTACTTC. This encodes CASSLTGSIEQYF.

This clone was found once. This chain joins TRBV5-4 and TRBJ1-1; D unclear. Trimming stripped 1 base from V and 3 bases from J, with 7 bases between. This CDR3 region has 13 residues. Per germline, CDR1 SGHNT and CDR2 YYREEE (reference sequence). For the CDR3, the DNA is TGTGCCAGCAGCTTGTCAGAATACACTGAAGCTTTCTTT. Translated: CASSLSEYTEAFF.

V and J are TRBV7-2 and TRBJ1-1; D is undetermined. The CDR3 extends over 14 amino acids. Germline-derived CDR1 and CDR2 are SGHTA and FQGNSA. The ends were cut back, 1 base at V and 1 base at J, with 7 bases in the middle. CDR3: CASSLVRQNTEAFF. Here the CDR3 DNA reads TGTGCCAGCAGCTTAGTCAGGCAGAACACTGAAGCTTTCTTT.

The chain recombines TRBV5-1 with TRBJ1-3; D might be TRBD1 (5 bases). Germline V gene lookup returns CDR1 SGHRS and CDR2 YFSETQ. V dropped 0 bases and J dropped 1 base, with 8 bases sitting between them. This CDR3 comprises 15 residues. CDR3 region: CASSLGGGSGNTIYF. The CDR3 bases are TGCGCCAGCAGCTTGGGCGGGGGGTCTGGAAACACCATATATTTT.

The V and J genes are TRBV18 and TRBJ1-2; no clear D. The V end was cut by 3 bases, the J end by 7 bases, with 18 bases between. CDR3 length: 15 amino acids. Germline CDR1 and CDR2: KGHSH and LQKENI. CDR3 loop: CASSPTGDRMVGYTF. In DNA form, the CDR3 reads TGTGCCAGCTCACCGACCGGGGATCGTATGGTTGGCTACACCTTC. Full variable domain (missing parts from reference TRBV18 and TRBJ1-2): NAGVMQNPRHLVRRRGQEARLRCSPMKGHSHVYWYRQLPEEGLKFMVYLQKENIIDESGMPKERFSAEFPKEGPSILRIQQVVRGDSAAYFCASSPTGDRMVGYTFGSGTRLTVV.

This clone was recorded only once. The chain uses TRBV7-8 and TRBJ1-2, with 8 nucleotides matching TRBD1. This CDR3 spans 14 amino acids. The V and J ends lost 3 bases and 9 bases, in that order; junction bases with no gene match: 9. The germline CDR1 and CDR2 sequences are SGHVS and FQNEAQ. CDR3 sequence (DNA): TGTGCCAGCAGCTTGGGGACAGGACATGTCAGCTACACCTTC. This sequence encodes CASSLGTGHVSYTF.

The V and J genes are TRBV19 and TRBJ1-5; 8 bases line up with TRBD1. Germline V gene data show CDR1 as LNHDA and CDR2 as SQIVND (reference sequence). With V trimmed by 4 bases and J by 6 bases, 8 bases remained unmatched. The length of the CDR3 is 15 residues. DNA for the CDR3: TGTGCCAGTAGTAGCCCAGGGGGCACGTCTCAGCCCCAGCATTTT. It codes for CASSSPGGTSQPQHF.

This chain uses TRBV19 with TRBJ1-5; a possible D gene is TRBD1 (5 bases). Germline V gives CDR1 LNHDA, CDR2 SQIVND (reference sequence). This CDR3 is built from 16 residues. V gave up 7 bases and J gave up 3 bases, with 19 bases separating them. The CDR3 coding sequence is TGTGCCAGTACCCCCCCCGAGACAGCTATCAATCAGCCCCAGCATTTT. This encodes CASTPPETAINQPQHF.

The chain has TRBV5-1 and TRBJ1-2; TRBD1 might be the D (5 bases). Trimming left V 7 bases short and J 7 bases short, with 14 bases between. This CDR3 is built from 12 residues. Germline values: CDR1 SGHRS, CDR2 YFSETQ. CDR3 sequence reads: CASRQYSSGYTF. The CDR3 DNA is TGCGCCAGCCGACAGTATTCTTCTGGCTACACCTTC. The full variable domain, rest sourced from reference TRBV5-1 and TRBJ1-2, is KAGVTQTPRYLIKTRGQQVTLSCSPISGHRSVSWYQQTPGQGLQFLFEYFSETQRNKGNFPGRFSGRQFSNSRSEMNVSTLELGDSALYLCASRQYSSGYTFGSGTRLTVV.

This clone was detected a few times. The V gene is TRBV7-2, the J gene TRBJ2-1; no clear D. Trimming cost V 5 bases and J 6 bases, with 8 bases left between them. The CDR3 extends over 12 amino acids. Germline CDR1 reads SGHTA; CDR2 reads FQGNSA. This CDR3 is CASSAPSNEQFF. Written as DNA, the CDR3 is TGTGCCAGCAGCGCCCCTAGCAATGAGCAGTTCTTC. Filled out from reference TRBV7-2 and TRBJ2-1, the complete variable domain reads GAGVSQSPSNKVTEKGKDVELRCDPISGHTALYWYRQSLGQGLEFLIYFQGNSAPDKSGLPSDRFSAERTGGSVSTLTIQRTQQEDSAVYLCASSAPSNEQFFGPGTRLTVL.

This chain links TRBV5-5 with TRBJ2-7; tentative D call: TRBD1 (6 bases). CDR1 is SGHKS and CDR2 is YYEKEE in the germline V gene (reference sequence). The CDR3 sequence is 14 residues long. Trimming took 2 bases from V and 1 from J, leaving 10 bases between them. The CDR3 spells CASSFNRVSYEQYF. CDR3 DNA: TGTGCCAGCAGCTTCAACAGGGTATCCTACGAGCAGTACTTC.

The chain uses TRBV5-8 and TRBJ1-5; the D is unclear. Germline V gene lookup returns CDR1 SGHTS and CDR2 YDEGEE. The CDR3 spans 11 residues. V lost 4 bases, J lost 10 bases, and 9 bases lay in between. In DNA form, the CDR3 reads TGTGCCAGCAGCCTAGGTGGACCCCAGCATTTT. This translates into CASSLGGPQHF.

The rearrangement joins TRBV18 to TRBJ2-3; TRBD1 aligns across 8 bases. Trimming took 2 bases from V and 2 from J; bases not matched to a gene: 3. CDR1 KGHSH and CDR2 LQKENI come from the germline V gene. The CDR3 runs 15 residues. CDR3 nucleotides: TGTGCCAGCTCACCAGGACAGGGAGACACAGATACGCAGTATTTT. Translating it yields CASSPGQGDTDTQYF.

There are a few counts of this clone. CDR3 DNA: TGTGCCAGCAGCTTAGCGTTGAGACAGGGGGGGAGCTACGAGCAGTACTTC. It encodes CASSLALRQGGSYEQYF. The chain carries TRBV7-9 and TRBJ2-7; 9 positions agree with TRBD1. The CDR3 runs 17 residues. Germline loops: CDR1 SEHNR, CDR2 FQNEAQ (reference sequence). With V trimmed by 0 bases and J by 3 bases, 9 bases remained unmatched.

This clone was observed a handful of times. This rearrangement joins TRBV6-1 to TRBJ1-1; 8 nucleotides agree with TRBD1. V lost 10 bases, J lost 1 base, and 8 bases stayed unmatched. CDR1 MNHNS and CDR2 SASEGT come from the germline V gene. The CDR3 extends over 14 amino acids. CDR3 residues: CATDFTGGNTEAFF. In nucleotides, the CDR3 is TGTGCCACCGACTTTACAGGGGGGAACACTGAAGCTTTCTTT.

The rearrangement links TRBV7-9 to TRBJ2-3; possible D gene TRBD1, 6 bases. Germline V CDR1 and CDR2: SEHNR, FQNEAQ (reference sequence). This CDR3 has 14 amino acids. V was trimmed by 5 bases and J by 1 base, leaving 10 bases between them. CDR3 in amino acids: CASSKSGGTDTQYF. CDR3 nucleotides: TGTGCCAGCAGCAAGTCAGGGGGCACAGATACGCAGTATTTT. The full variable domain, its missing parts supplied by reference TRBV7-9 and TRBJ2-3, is DTGVSQNPRHKITKRGQNVTFRCDPISEHNRLYWYRQTLGQGPEFLTYFQNEAQLEKSRLLSDRFSAERPKGSFSTLEIQRTEQGDSAMYLCASSKSGGTDTQYFGPGTRLTVL.

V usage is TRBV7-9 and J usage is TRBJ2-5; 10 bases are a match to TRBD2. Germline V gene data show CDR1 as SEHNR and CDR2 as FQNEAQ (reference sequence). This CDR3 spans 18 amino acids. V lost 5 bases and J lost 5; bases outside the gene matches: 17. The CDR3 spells CASSRSTLTSGARETQYF. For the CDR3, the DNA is TGTGCCAGCAGCCGTTCCACCCTTACTAGCGGGGCTCGGGAGACCCAGTACTTC.

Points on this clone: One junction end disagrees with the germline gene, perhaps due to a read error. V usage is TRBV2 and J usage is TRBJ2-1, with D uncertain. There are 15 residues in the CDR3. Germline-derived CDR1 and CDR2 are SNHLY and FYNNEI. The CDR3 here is CASSEVMASDNEQFF. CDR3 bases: TGTGCCAGCAGTGAAGTCATGGCCTCCGACAATGAGCAGTTCTTC.

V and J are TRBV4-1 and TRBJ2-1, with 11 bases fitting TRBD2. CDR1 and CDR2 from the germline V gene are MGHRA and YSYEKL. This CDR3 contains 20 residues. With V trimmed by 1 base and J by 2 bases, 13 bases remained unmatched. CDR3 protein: CASSQGVAGGVTPPYNEQFF. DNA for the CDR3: TGCGCCAGCAGCCAAGGGGTAGCGGGGGGGGTTACCCCTCCCTACAATGAGCAGTTCTTC.

CDR3 amino acids: CASSVGAATEKLFF. In DNA, the CDR3 is TGTGCCAGCAGCGTAGGCGCGGCCACCGAAAAACTGTTTTTT. V usage is TRBV9 and J usage is TRBJ1-4; no reliable D call. V gave up 0 bases and J gave up 8 bases, with 11 bases separating them. Germline loops: CDR1 SGDLS, CDR2 YYNGEE. The CDR3 has 14 residues.

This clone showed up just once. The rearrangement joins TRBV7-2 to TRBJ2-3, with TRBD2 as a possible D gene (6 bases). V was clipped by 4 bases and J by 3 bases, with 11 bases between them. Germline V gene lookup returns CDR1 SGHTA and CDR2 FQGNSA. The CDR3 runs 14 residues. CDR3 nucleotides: TGTGCCAGCAGCTCAGGGACTTCGACAGATACGCAGTATTTT. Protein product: CASSSGTSTDTQYF. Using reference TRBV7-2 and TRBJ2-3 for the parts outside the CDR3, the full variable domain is GAGVSQSPSNKVTEKGKDVELRCDPISGHTALYWYRQSLGQGLEFLIYFQGNSAPDKSGLPSDRFSAERTGGSVSTLTIQRTQQEDSAVYLCASSSGTSTDTQYFGPGTRLTVL.

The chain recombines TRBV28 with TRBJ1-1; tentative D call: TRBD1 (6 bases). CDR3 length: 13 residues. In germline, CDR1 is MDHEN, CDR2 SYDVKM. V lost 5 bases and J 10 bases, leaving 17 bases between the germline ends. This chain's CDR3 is CASSLAPGGLAFF. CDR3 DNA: TGTGCCAGCAGTCTCGCCCCGGGGGGCTTAGCTTTCTTT.

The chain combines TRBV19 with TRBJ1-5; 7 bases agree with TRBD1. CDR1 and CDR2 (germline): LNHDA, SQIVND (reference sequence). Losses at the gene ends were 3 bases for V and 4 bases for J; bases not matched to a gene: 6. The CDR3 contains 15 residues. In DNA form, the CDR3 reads TGTGCCAGTAGTATCAACAGGGGAATTAATCAGCCCCAGCATTTT. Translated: CASSINRGINQPQHF.

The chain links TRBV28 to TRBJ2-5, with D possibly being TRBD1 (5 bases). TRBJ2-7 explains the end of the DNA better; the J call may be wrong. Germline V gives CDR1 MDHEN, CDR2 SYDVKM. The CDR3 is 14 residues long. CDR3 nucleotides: TGTGCCAGCAGTTTATCAGGGTACAGTTACGAGCAGTACTTC. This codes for CASSLSGYSYEQYF.

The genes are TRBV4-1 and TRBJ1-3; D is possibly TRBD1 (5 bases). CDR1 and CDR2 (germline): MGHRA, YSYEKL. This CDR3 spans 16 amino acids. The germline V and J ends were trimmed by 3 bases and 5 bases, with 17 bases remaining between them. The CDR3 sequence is CASSQRSGDWRNTIYF. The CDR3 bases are TGCGCCAGCAGCCAGAGGTCGGGGGATTGGAGAAACACCATATATTTT.